Given below is one T cell receptor beta chain in context. This specimen belongs to a study of cytomegalovirus exposure and HLA in healthy donors. It was with 60 Vbeta and 13 Jbeta primers that the PCR ran. The assay was immunoSEQ multiplex PCR, and TCRdb's table has in-frame clones only and misses some. The table includes some 120,000 clones, 80% detected once. V shed 6 bases and J shed 1 base, with 10 bases lying between them. This CDR3 has 14 residues. Germline CDR1 is MNHNY and CDR2 is SVGAGI (reference sequence). Sequencing used PBMCs. V and J are TRBV6-6 and TRBJ1-3; D is possibly TRBD1 (5 bases). This receptor was taken from a man under 40 in good health and CMV-seronegative. The CDR3 here is CASSPNRSGNTIYF. The CDR3 DNA sequence: TGTGCCAGCAGCCCCAACAGGTCTGGAAACACCATATATTTT.